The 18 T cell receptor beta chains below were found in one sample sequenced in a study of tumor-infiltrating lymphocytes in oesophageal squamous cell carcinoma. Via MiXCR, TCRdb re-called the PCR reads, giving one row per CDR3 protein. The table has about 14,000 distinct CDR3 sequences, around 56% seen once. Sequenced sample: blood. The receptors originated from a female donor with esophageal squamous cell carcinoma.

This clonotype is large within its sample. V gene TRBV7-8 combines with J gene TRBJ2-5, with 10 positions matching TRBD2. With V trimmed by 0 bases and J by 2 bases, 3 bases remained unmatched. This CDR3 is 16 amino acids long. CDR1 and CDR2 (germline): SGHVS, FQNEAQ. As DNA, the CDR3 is TGTGCCAGCAGCTTAGCGCCTAGCGGGGGACAAGAGACCCAGTACTTC. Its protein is CASSLAPSGGQETQYF.

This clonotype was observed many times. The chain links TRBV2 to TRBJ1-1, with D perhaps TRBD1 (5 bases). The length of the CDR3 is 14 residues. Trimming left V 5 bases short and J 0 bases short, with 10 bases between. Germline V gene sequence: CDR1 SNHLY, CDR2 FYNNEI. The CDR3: CASSQQAMNTEAFF. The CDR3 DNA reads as TGTGCCAGCAGTCAACAGGCCATGAACACTGAAGCTTTCTTT.

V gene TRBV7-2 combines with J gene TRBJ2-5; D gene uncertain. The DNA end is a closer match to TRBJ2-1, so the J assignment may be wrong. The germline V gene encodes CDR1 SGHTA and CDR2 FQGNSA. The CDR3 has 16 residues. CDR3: CASSLAGGVRHNEQFF. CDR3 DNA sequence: TGTGCCAGCAGCTTAGCGGGCGGAGTGCGGCACAATGAGCAGTTCTTC.

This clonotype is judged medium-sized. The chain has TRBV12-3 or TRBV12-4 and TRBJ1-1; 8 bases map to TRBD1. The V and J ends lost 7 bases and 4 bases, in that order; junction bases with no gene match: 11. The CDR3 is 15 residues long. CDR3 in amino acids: CASTNRQGSTTEAFF. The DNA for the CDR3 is TGTGCCAGCACCAACCGACAGGGGAGTACCACTGAAGCTTTCTTT.

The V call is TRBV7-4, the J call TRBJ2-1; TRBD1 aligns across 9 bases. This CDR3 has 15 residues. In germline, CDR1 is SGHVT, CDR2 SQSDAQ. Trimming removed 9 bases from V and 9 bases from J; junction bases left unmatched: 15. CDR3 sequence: CASTGTGWGAGEQFF. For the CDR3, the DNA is TGTGCCAGTACCGGGACAGGGTGGGGGGCCGGTGAGCAGTTCTTC.

In DNA form, the CDR3 reads TGTGCCAGCAGCCAAGGAAGTCCGACGGCGAACACTGAAGCTTTCTTT. This sequence encodes CASSQGSPTANTEAFF. The chain has TRBV3-1 and TRBJ1-1, with D unresolved. The CDR3 runs to 16 residues. Germline V CDR1 and CDR2: LGHDT, YNNKEL (reference sequence). The V gene lost 1 base and the J gene lost 1 base, with 13 bases spanning the gap.

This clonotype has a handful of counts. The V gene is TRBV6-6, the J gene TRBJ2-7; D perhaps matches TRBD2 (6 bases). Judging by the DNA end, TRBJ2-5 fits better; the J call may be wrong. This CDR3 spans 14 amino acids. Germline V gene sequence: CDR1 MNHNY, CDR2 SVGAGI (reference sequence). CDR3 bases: TGTGCCAGCAGTTACTCGGGGGGAGGAGAGACCCAGTACTTC. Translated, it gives CASSYSGGGETQYF.

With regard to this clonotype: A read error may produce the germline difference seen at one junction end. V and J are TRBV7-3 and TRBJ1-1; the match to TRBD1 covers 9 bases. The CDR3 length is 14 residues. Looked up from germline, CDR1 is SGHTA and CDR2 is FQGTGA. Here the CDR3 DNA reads TGTGCCAGCAGCTTTGGGGACAGGGTCTACGAGCAGTACTTT. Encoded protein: CASSFGDRVYEQYF. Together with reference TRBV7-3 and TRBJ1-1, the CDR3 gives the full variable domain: GAGVSQTPSNKVTEKGKYVELRCDPISGHTALYWYRQSLGQGPEFLIYFQGTGAADDSGLPNDRFFAVRPEGSVSTLKIQRTERGDSAVYLCASSFGDRVYEQYFGQGTRLTVV.

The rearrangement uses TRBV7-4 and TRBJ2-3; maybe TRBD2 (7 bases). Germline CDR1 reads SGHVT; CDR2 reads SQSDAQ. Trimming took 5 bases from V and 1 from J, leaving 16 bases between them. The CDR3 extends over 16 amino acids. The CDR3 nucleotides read TGTGCCAGCAGCACCAGACGGGGGGCGGGCACAGATACGCAGTATTTT. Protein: CASSTRRGAGTDTQYF.

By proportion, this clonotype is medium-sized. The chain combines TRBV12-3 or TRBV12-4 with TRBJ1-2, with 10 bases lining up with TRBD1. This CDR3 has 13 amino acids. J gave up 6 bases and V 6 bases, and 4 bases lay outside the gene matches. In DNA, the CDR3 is TGTGCCAGCAGACTAGGACAGGGGGATGGCTACACCTTC. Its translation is CASRLGQGDGYTF.

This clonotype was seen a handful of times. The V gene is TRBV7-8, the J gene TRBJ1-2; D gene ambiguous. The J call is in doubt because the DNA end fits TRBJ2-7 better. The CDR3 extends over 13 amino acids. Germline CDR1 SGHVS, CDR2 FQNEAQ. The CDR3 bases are TGTGCCAGCAGCTCCCGGCGGATCTACGAGCAGTACTTC. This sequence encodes CASSSRRIYEQYF.

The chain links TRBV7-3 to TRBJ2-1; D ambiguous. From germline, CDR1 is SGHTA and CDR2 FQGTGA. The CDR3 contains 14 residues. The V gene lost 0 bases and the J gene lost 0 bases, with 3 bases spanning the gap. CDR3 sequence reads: CASSLTLSYNEQFF. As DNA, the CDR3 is TGTGCCAGCAGCTTAACCCTCTCCTACAATGAGCAGTTCTTC.

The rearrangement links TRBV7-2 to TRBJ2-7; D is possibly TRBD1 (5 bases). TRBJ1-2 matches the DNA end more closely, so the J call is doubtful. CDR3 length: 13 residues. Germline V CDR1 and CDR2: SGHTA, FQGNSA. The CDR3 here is CASSLGGRRGYTF. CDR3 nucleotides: TGTGCCAGCAGCTTAGGGGGGAGGAGGGGCTACACCTTC.

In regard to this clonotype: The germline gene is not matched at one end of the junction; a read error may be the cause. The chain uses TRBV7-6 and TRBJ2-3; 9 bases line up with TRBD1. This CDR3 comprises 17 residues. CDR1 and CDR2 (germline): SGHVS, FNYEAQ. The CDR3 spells CASSLDIRDRDTDTQYF. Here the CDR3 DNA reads TGTGCTAGCAGCTTAGATATCCGGGACAGGGACACAGATACGCAGTATTTT.

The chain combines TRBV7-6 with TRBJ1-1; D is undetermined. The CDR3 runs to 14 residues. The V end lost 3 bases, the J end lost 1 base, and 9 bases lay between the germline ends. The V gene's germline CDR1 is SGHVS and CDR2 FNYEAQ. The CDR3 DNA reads TGTGCCAGCAGCTTGGGCTTCGGGAACACTGAAGCTTTCTTT. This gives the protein CASSLGFGNTEAFF.

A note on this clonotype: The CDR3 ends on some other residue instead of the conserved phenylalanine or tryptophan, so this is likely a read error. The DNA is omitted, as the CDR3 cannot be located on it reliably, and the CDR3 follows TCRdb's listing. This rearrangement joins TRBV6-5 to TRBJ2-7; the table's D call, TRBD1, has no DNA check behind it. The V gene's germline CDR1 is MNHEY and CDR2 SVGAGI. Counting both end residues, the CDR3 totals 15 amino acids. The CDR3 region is CASSYDGQYGYTFGS.

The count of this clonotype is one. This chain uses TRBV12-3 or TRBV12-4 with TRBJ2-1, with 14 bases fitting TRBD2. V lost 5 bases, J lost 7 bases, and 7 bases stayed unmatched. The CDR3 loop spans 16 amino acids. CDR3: CASSARGLAGGNEQFF. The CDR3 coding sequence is TGTGCCAGCAGTGCCCGAGGACTAGCGGGAGGTAATGAGCAGTTCTTC.

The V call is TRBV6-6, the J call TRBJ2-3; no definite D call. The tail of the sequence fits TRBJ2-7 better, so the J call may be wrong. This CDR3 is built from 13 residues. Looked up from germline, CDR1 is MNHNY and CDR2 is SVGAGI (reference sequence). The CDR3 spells CASSYSLSYEQYF. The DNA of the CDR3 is TGTGCCAGCAGTTACAGTCTTTCCTACGAGCAGTACTTC.